The rows below give T cell receptor beta chains drawn from one sample of a study of T cells in Graves' hyperthyroidism and ophthalmopathy. TCRdb recomputed calls from the multiplex PCR reads with MiXCR, one row per CDR3 protein. The profile shows 250,000 to 300,000 distinct CDR3 sequences, about an eighth of them singletons. The sequenced sample was blood. Source of these receptors: a woman aged 40 to 50 with Graves' hyperthyroidism. The CDR3 runs from the conserved cysteine through the conserved F or W.

V	J	CDR3
TRBV20-1	TRBJ2-6	CSARTSGANVLTF
TRBV4-1	TRBJ1-6	CASSQEDRNSPLHF
TRBV6-1	TRBJ2-1	CASTPLGSLGNEQFF
TRBV3-1	TRBJ2-1	CASSQELAGYNEQFF
TRBV7-2	TRBJ1-4	CASSLAGGGEKLFF
TRBV9	TRBJ1-5	CASSSRDSYQPQHF
TRBV7-9	TRBJ2-1	CASSTDRQASSYNEQFF
TRBV19	TRBJ2-1	CASSPGRRDEQFF
TRBV7-2	TRBJ1-2	CASSLEGGYGYTF
TRBV2	TRBJ2-1	CASSEVTGANEQFF
TRBV9	TRBJ2-1	CASSVDSGGYNEQFF
TRBV29-1	TRBJ1-2	CSVEGLSGYGYTF
TRBV12-3/TRBV12-4	TRBJ2-1	CASSPSKGEPGDNEQFF
TRBV27	TRBJ2-1	CASSSLEGLREQFF
TRBV28	TRBJ2-3	CASSLVLGRDTQYF
TRBV19	TRBJ1-2	CASSTGGGEGYTF
TRBV24-1	TRBJ2-7	CATSDSHTSGYEQYF
TRBV6-6	TRBJ2-1	CASSYSSKRNEQFF
TRBV9	TRBJ2-5	CASSTRLAGGQETQYF
TRBV2	TRBJ2-1	CASGLAGVPLQGEQFF
TRBV28	TRBJ1-2	CASSTGGAYGYTF
TRBV12-3/TRBV12-4	TRBJ1-5	CASSLGHSYQPQHF
TRBV3-1	TRBJ2-7	CASSQIYEQYF
TRBV20-1	TRBJ2-5	CSASPLTSSGETQYF
TRBV7-9	TRBJ2-7	CASSLGGGPYEQYF
TRBV20-1	TRBJ1-5	CSANRGLNQPQHF
TRBV3-1	TRBJ2-1	CASSQGLREGNEQFF
TRBV20-1	TRBJ2-1	CSASKGGTSGSLSYNEQFF
TRBV10-3	TRBJ2-5	CAISGGTGSTQYF
TRBV20-1	TRBJ2-5	CSGGVLAGETQYF
TRBV7-9	TRBJ2-3	CASSAGLSTDTQYF
TRBV11-2	TRBJ2-1	CASSLEATTYNEQFF
TRBV12-3/TRBV12-4	TRBJ1-2	CASSFSAGGIGYTF
TRBV3-1	TRBJ1-4	CASSQGQGRGSNEKLFF
TRBV28	TRBJ2-7	CASSLTASGRSSYEQYF
TRBV18	TRBJ2-1	CASTDLYNEQFF